This T cell receptor (beta chain) was documented in a study of blood T cell repertoires in COVID-19. This clone occurred once. Sequencing was performed with immunoSEQ multiplex PCR; in TCRdb, only in-frame clones are kept and a portion is missing. The table shows 200,000 to 250,000 clones, with nearly 90% occurring only once. The sequenced material came from peripheral blood. This TCR was recovered from a woman aged 18-35 years who had recovered from COVID-19.

The CDR3 sequence is CSVDRGTGNTIYF. The CDR3 DNA is TGCAGCGTTGATCGGGGTACAGGAAACACCATATATTTT. The gene calls are TRBV29-1 and TRBJ1-3; D is unresolved. This CDR3 is built from 13 residues. V lost 3 bases to trimming and J lost 4 bases, with 10 bases between them. Germline V gene sequence: CDR1 SQVTM, CDR2 ANQGSEA.